This T cell receptor beta chain stems from a study of spatial heterogeneity in lung cancer. Each CDR3 protein gets one entry after TCRdb re-called the 5' RACE reads with MiXCR. The table records 43,000 or so distinct CDR3 sequences, approximately 6.3% of them present only once. The length of the CDR3 is 16 residues. The J segment lost 2 bases and the V segment lost 0 bases, leaving 5 bases of the junction unmatched. The germline gives CDR1 SGDLS, CDR2 YYNGEE. This sample's time point: sample taken at primary tumor resection. J is TRBJ2-1 and V is TRBV9; TRBD1 agrees at 7 bases. This TCR was sampled from a female donor with early-stage non-small cell lung cancer. The source was PBMCs, collected at surgery. CDR3 region: CASSVATQGAYNEQFF. Written as DNA, the CDR3 is TGTGCCAGCAGCGTAGCTACCCAGGGGGCCTACAATGAGCAGTTCTTC.